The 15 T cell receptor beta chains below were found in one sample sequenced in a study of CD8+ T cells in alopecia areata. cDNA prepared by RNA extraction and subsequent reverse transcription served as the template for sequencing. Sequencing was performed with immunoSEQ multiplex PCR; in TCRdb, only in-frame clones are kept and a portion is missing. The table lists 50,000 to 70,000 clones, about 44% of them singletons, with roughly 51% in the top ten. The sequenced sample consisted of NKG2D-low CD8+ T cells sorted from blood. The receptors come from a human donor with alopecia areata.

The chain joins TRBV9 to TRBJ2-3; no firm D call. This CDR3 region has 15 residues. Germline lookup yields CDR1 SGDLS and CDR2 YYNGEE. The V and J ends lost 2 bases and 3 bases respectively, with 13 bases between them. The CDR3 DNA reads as TGTGCCAGCAGCGTGGCAGGACGTCGGACAGATACGCAGTATTTT. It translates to CASSVAGRRTDTQYF. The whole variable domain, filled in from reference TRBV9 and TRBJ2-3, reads DSGVTQTPKHLITATGQRVTLRCSPRSGDLSVYWYQQSLDQGLQFLIQYYNGEERAKGNILERFSAQQFPDLHSELNLSSLELGDSALYFCASSVAGRRTDTQYFGPGTRLTVL.

CDR3 coding DNA: TGTGCCAGCAGCTTAGACCCCTTTGACGAGCAGTACTTC. Amino acids: CASSLDPFDEQYF. The V gene is TRBV7-9, the J gene TRBJ2-7; D is unresolved. With 1 base removed from V and 5 bases from J, the gap between germline ends came to 9 bases. This CDR3 contains 13 residues. CDR1 SEHNR and CDR2 FQNEAQ come from the germline V gene (reference sequence).

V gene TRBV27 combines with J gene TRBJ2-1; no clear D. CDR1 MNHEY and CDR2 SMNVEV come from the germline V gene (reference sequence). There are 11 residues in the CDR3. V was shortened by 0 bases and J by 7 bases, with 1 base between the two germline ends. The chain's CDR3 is CASSLSNEQFF. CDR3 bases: TGTGCCAGCAGTTTATCGAATGAGCAGTTCTTC.

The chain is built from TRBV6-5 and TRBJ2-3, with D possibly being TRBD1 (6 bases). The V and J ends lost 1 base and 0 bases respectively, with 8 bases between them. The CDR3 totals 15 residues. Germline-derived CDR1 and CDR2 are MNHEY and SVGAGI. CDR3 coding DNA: TGTGCCAGCAGTTACTATCAGGGGAGCACAGATACGCAGTATTTT. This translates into CASSYYQGSTDTQYF.

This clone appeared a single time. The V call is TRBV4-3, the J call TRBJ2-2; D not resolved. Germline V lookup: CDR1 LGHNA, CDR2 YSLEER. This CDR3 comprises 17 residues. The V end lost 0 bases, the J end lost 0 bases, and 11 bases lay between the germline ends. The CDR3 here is CASSQEITSSNTGELFF. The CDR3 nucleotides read TGCGCCAGCAGCCAAGAAATTACCTCCTCGAACACCGGGGAGCTGTTTTTT.

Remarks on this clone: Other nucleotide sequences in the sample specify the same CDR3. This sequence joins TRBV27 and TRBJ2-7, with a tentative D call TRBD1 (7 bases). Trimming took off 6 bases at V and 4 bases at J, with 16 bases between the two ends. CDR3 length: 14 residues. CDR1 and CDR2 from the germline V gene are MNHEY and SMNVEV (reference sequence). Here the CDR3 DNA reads TGTGCCAGCAGCCTTGGGCAGGGGGGATACGAGCAGTACTTC. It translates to CASSLGQGGYEQYF.

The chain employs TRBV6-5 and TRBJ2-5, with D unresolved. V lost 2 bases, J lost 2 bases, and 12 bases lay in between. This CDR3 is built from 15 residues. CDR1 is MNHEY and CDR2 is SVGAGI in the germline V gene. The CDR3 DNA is TGTGCCAGCAGTTACGTTGCGACACTTCAAGAGACCCAGTACTTC. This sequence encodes CASSYVATLQETQYF.

The CDR3, as DNA: TGTGCCAGCAGCTTCCGACTAGCGGGAGGGTACAATGAGCAGTTCTTC. It translates to CASSFRLAGGYNEQFF. The rearrangement joins TRBV7-2 to TRBJ2-1, with 14 bases lining up with TRBD2. The V gene's germline CDR1 is SGHTA and CDR2 FQGNSA. The CDR3 runs 16 residues. V shed 3 bases, J shed 4 bases, and the junction held 2 bases outside the gene matches.

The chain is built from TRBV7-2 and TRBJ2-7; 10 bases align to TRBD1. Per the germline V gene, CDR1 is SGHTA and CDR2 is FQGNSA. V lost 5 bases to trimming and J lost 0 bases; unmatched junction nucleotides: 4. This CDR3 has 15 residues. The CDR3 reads CASSVGTGASYEQYF. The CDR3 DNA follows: TGTGCCAGCAGCGTAGGGACAGGGGCCTCCTACGAGCAGTACTTC. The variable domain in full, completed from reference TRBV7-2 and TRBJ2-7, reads GAGVSQSPSNKVTEKGKDVELRCDPISGHTALYWYRQSLGQGLEFLIYFQGNSAPDKSGLPSDRFSAERTGGSVSTLTIQRTQQEDSAVYLCASSVGTGASYEQYFGPGTRLTVT.

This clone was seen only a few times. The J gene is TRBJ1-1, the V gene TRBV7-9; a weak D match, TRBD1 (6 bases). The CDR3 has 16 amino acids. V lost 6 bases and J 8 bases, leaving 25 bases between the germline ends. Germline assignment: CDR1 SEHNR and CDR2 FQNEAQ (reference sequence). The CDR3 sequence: CASRSAGTYGGKEAFF. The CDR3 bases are TGTGCCAGCAGGTCCGCCGGGACATACGGCGGGAAGGAAGCTTTCTTT.

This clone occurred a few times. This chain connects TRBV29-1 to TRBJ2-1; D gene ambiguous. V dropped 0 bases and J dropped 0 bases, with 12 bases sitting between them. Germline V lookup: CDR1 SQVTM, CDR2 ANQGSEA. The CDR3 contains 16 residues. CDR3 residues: CSVEDLADASYNEQFF. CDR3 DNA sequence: TGCAGCGTTGAAGATTTGGCCGACGCCTCCTACAATGAGCAGTTCTTC.

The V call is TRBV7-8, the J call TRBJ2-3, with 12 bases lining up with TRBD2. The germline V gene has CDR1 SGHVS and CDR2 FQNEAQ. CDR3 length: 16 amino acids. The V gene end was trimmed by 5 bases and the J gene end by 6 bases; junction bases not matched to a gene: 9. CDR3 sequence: CASSLTSGGPLDTQYF. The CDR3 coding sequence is TGTGCCAGCAGCCTGACTAGCGGGGGCCCGCTTGATACGCAGTATTTT.

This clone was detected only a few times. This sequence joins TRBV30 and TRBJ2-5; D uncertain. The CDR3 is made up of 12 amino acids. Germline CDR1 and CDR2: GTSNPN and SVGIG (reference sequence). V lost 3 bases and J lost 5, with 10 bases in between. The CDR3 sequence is CAWSPLVETQYF. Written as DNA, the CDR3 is TGTGCCTGGAGCCCACTGGTGGAGACCCAGTACTTC.

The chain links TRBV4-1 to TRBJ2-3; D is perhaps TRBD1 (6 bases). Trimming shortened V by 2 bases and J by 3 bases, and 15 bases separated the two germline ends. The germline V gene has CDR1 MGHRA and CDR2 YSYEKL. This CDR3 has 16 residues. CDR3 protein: CASSQRKGQGTDTQYF. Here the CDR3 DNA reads TGCGCCAGCAGCCAAAGAAAGGGGCAGGGGACAGATACGCAGTATTTT.

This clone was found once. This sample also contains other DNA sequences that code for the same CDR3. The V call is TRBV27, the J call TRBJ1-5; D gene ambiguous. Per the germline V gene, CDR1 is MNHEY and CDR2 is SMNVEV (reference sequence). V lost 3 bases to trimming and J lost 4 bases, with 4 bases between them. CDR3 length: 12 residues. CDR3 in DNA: TGTGCCAGCAGTTTGAGGAATCAGCCCCAGCATTTT. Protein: CASSLRNQPQHF.